The 4 T cell receptor beta chains below all came from one sample that was sequenced in a study of a mutant IDH1 vaccine in newly diagnosed glioma. Generated by immunoSEQ multiplex PCR, the TCRdb table keeps only in-frame clones and is missing some. The sample holds about 68,000 clones, about four fifths seen once. Noted time point: baseline, week 1 (first vaccination visit). Treatment specified: pre-vaccination baseline after standard-of-care therapy. Sequences were derived from PBMCs, sampled from a glioma patient treated with radiotherapy, temozolomide or both. These TCRs come from a man aged 50-59 years with glioma.

This clone was picked up one time. CDR3 in amino acids: CASSPNYGYTF. The CDR3 DNA reads TGTGCCAGCTCACCAAACTATGGCTACACCTTC. This chain joins TRBV18 and TRBJ1-2; D gene unclear. The CDR3 covers 11 residues. V dropped 2 bases and J dropped 2 bases, with 0 bases sitting between them. The germline gives CDR1 KGHSH, CDR2 LQKENI.

In its sample, this clone was seen a few times. This chain uses TRBV6-5 with TRBJ1-1, with D possibly TRBD1 on 6 matching bases. Germline V gene lookup returns CDR1 MNHEY and CDR2 SVGAGI. The CDR3 runs to 12 residues. Trimming cost V 5 bases and J 10 bases, with 14 bases left between them. The CDR3 DNA sequence: TGTGCCAGCAGTCAACCCGAGGGGGGAGCTTTCTTT. Translation: CASSQPEGGAFF.

This chain joins TRBV6-5 and TRBJ2-2; D unresolved. Between the trimmed V and J ends, which lost 4 bases and 6 bases, there was a span of 9 bases. Per germline, CDR1 MNHEY and CDR2 SVGAGI. CDR3 length equals 13 residues. CDR3 sequence (DNA): TGTGCCAGCAGTTGGACGGAATCCGGGGAGCTGTTTTTT. Protein sequence: CASSWTESGELFF.

This clone was picked up a small number of times. This rearrangement joins TRBV11-2 to TRBJ1-1; D gene unclear. The CDR3 extends over 13 amino acids. Germline CDR1 is SGHAT and CDR2 is FQNNGV. V was clipped by 5 bases and J by 4 bases, with 11 bases between them. The CDR3 sequence: CASSPGFTTEAFF. Here the CDR3 DNA reads TGTGCCAGCAGCCCTGGGTTCACCACTGAAGCTTTCTTT.